Below, 30 T cell receptor beta chains from the same sample are listed, as sequenced in a study of blood T cell repertoires in COVID-19. Measured with immunoSEQ multiplex PCR; TCRdb has only the in-frame clones, and not every one. Among roughly 200,000 clones listed, around 80% were seen once. The sequencing input was peripheral blood. These receptors came from a man aged 35-49 years with active or convalescent COVID-19.

The chain joins TRBV5-5 to TRBJ1-2; 10 bases line up with TRBD1. This CDR3 spans 15 amino acids. The trim removed 4 bases at V and 2 bases at J, leaving 5 bases unmatched. Germline CDR1 is SGHKS and CDR2 is YYEKEE (reference sequence). The CDR3 here is CASSPGQGVNYGYTF. The CDR3 coding sequence is TGTGCCAGCAGCCCAGGACAGGGGGTAAACTATGGCTACACCTTC.

The chain carries TRBV18 and TRBJ2-3; 9 bases are a match to TRBD1. The CDR3 extends over 16 amino acids. The germline V gene encodes CDR1 KGHSH and CDR2 LQKENI. The junction had 10 bases not matched to a gene; V was cut back by 6 bases and J by 3 bases. Here the CDR3 DNA reads TGTGCCAGCTCTTACCCAACAGGGGGCGGAACAGATACGCAGTATTTT. As protein: CASSYPTGGGTDTQYF.

J is TRBJ1-3 and V is TRBV20-1; the D is unclear. Germline V CDR1 and CDR2: DFQATT, SNEGSKA (reference sequence). The CDR3 has 12 amino acids. V lost 3 bases to trimming and J lost 7 bases, with 10 bases between them. CDR3 region: CSASEQTNTIYF. The CDR3 coding sequence is TGCAGTGCTAGTGAACAGACGAACACCATATATTTT.

The genes are TRBV19 and TRBJ2-6; D call uncertain. Germline CDR1 is LNHDA and CDR2 is SQIVND (reference sequence). The CDR3 length is 17 residues. Trimming took 6 bases from V and 2 from J, leaving 17 bases between them. The CDR3 DNA is TGTGCCAGTAGAGCGTTGGTTTCCAAGCCTGGGGCCAACGTCCTGACTTTC. This encodes CASRALVSKPGANVLTF.

The V gene is TRBV28, the J gene TRBJ1-1; D is undetermined. CDR3 size: 15 residues. V dropped 5 bases and J dropped 4 bases, with 17 bases sitting between them. The germline CDR1 and CDR2 sequences are MDHEN and SYDVKM. CDR3 DNA: TGTGCCAGCAGTCCAAGCGAGAGGTCGGGCACTGAAGCTTTCTTT. Amino acids: CASSPSERSGTEAFF.

V is TRBV5-4 and J is TRBJ1-1; tentatively, D is TRBD1 (6 bases). Germline lookup yields CDR1 SGHNT and CDR2 YYREEE (reference sequence). Trimming removed 6 bases from V and 0 bases from J, with 15 bases in between. The CDR3 is 15 residues long. The CDR3 coding sequence is TGTGCCAGCATGAAGGGGGACGGGTTGAACACTGAAGCTTTCTTT. Translation: CASMKGDGLNTEAFF.

The V call is TRBV19, the J call TRBJ1-4; D gene ambiguous. The V end was cut by 3 bases, the J end by 0 bases, with 8 bases between. CDR3 length: 15 residues. The germline CDR1 and CDR2 sequences are LNHDA and SQIVND (reference sequence). CDR3 nucleotide sequence: TGTGCCAGTAGTATCCCCGGTACAACTAATGAAAAACTGTTTTTT. It codes for CASSIPGTTNEKLFF.

This chain connects TRBV7-9 to TRBJ1-4, with 11 bases identical to TRBD1. The CDR3 runs to 17 residues. V shed 5 bases and J 2 bases; nucleotides not matched to a gene: 7. Germline loops: CDR1 SEHNR, CDR2 FQNEAQ (reference sequence). In nucleotides, the CDR3 is TGTGCCAGCAGCCCTCGGACAGGGGGCCTCACTAATGAAAAACTGTTTTTT. This codes for CASSPRTGGLTNEKLFF.

The rearrangement links TRBV29-1 to TRBJ2-5; perhaps TRBD2 as D (5 bases). V gave up 4 bases and J gave up 2 bases, with 20 bases separating them. Looked up from germline, CDR1 is SQVTM and CDR2 is ANQGSEA. This CDR3 has 16 amino acids. The CDR3 spells CSVGSRTRTGQETQYF. The CDR3 DNA reads TGCAGCGTTGGGTCCCGGACGCGGACGGGGCAAGAGACCCAGTACTTC.

This clone was counted a few times. The rearrangement joins TRBV7-2 to TRBJ2-5; D is perhaps TRBD2 (6 bases). The V gene lost 2 bases and the J gene lost 5 bases, with 18 bases spanning the gap. Germline V gives CDR1 SGHTA, CDR2 FQGNSA. The CDR3 extends over 16 amino acids. Written as DNA, the CDR3 is TGTGCCAGCAGCTTATCGCTGGCTAGCGCGTCGGAGACCCAGTACTTC. Protein product: CASSLSLASASETQYF.

On this clone itself: Other DNA variants within this sample encode the same CDR3. The chain is built from TRBV11-2 and TRBJ1-1, with 7 bases identical to TRBD1. Per the germline V gene, CDR1 is SGHAT and CDR2 is FQNNGV. V dropped 5 bases and J dropped 4; count of bases not matched to a gene: 7. The CDR3 consists of 14 residues. This CDR3 reads CASSPRQGGTEAFF. The CDR3 DNA is TGTGCCAGCAGCCCCCGACAGGGTGGCACTGAAGCTTTCTTT.

The V and J genes are TRBV19 and TRBJ1-5; TRBD1 agrees at 8 bases. This CDR3 region has 15 residues. Per the germline V gene, CDR1 is LNHDA and CDR2 is SQIVND (reference sequence). The ends lost 6 bases at V and 3 bases at J; junction bases unmatched: 7. The DNA of the CDR3 is TGTGCCAGTAGATCCGGACAGGGCTCCAATCAGCCCCAGCATTTT. Its translation is CASRSGQGSNQPQHF.

The chain is built from TRBV29-1 and TRBJ1-4; no definite D call. There are 13 residues in the CDR3. V was pared by 7 bases and J by 6 bases, with 15 bases between. Germline values: CDR1 SQVTM, CDR2 ANQGSEA. Here the CDR3 reads CSAPIAGDEKLFF. CDR3 DNA: TGCAGCGCTCCCATTGCCGGGGATGAAAAACTGTTTTTT.

The DNA for the CDR3 is TGTGCCACCAGCAGAGCTCCCAGACTAGCGGGAGGGCCAAACGAGCAGTTCTTC. It is translated as CATSRAPRLAGGPNEQFF. The chain is built from TRBV15 and TRBJ2-1; 14 bases agree with TRBD2. J gave up 10 bases and V 1 base, and 12 bases lay outside the gene matches. CDR1 LNHNV and CDR2 YYDKDF come from the germline V gene (reference sequence). CDR3 length equals 18 residues. Complete variable domain (other parts from reference TRBV15 and TRBJ2-1): DAMVIQNPRYQVTQFGKPVTLSCSQTLNHNVMYWYQQKSSQAPKLLFHYYDKDFNNEADTPDNFQSRRPNTSFCFLDIRSPGLGDTAMYLCATSRAPRLAGGPNEQFFGPGTRLTVL.

The chain uses TRBV5-1 and TRBJ1-2, with 7 bases that match TRBD1. The CDR3 is 15 amino acids. The germline V gene has CDR1 SGHRS and CDR2 YFSETQ. V was clipped by 7 bases and J by 4 bases; unmatched bases: 13. CDR3 sequence (DNA): TGCGCCAGCGCTCCTAGGACAGGCCAGGCCTATGGCTACACCTTC. Amino acids: CASAPRTGQAYGYTF.

This chain links TRBV7-3 with TRBJ2-3; no reliable D call. The ends were cut back, 5 bases at V and 0 bases at J, with 9 bases in the middle. The CDR3 is 14 residues long. Germline CDR1 reads SGHTA; CDR2 reads FQGTGA. CDR3 sequence: CASSASSSTDTQYF. Written as DNA, the CDR3 is TGTGCCAGCAGCGCTAGTAGTAGCACAGATACGCAGTATTTT.

The chain joins TRBV19 to TRBJ2-1, with D possibly being TRBD1 (5 bases). This CDR3 has 13 residues. The V and J ends lost 5 bases and 5 bases respectively, with 10 bases between them. Germline V gene sequence: CDR1 LNHDA, CDR2 SQIVND (reference sequence). CDR3 sequence reads: CASSFQGNNEQFF. The CDR3 DNA sequence: TGTGCCAGTAGTTTCCAGGGAAACAATGAGCAGTTCTTC.

This chain uses TRBV5-1 with TRBJ2-5; 16 nucleotides agree with TRBD2. Germline assignment: CDR1 SGHRS and CDR2 YFSETQ. This CDR3 is 16 amino acids long. Trimming cost V 4 bases and J 3 bases; bases outside gene matches: 3. In DNA, the CDR3 is TGCGCCAGCAGCGGGACTAGCGGGGGGGCTGAAGAGACCCAGTACTTC. Its translation: CASSGTSGGAEETQYF.

The J gene is TRBJ2-2, the V gene TRBV6-5, with TRBD2 as a possible D gene (5 bases). The CDR3 runs 13 residues. V was clipped by 7 bases and J by 7 bases, with 13 bases between them. Per the germline V gene, CDR1 is MNHEY and CDR2 is SVGAGI. The CDR3 here is CASTRDRNGELFF. In DNA, the CDR3 is TGTGCCAGCACGAGGGATAGGAACGGGGAGCTGTTTTTT.

The chain is built from TRBV14 and TRBJ2-5; no definite D call. The CDR3 extends over 15 amino acids. The germline V gene has CDR1 SGHDN and CDR2 FVKESK. V was cut by 1 base and J by 0 bases, with 9 bases left in between. The CDR3, as DNA: TGTGCCAGCAGCCAAGGAAGAGACAACCAAGAGACCCAGTACTTC. Its protein is CASSQGRDNQETQYF.

Comments on this clone: The sample has other DNA sequences that encode this CDR3 too. The J gene is TRBJ1-5, the V gene TRBV12-3 or TRBV12-4, with D hard to call. CDR3 length: 13 amino acids. Trimming cost V 4 bases and J 3 bases, with 7 bases left between them. DNA for the CDR3: TGTGCCAGCAGTTACAGAAACAATCAGCCCCAGCATTTT. Its protein product is CASSYRNNQPQHF.

The V call is TRBV18, the J call TRBJ1-1, with TRBD1 matching over 8 bases. V lost 6 bases to trimming and J lost 0 bases; unmatched junction nucleotides: 3. The CDR3 covers 14 residues. The germline CDR1 and CDR2 sequences are KGHSH and LQKENI. CDR3 loop: CASSGTGVNTEAFF. CDR3 sequence (DNA): TGTGCCAGCTCCGGGACAGGAGTGAACACTGAAGCTTTCTTT.

This clone showed up just once. The rearrangement uses TRBV7-2 and TRBJ1-3; TRBD1 matches at 9 bases. Losses at the gene ends were 5 bases for V and 3 bases for J; bases not matched to a gene: 5. The germline V gene has CDR1 SGHTA and CDR2 FQGNSA. The CDR3 is 15 amino acids. The CDR3 DNA is TGTGCCAGCAGCCCCTGGACAGGGGTTGGAAACACCATATATTTT. It specifies CASSPWTGVGNTIYF.

This clone was observed a handful of times. The gene calls are TRBV30 and TRBJ2-2, with D maybe TRBD2 (5 bases). Trimming removed 4 bases at V and 4 bases at J, with 16 bases between. The CDR3 has 15 amino acids. The germline CDR1 and CDR2 sequences are GTSNPN and SVGIG (reference sequence). CDR3 region: CAWIHPSRVTGELFF. As DNA, the CDR3 is TGTGCCTGGATCCACCCGTCGAGGGTCACCGGGGAGCTGTTTTTT.

Notes on this clone: In the same sample, other DNA sequences code for this CDR3. J is TRBJ1-1 and V is TRBV30; the D is unclear. Trimming took off 5 bases at V and 1 base at J, with 8 bases between the two ends. The CDR3 contains 12 residues. Germline assignment: CDR1 GTSNPN and CDR2 SVGIG (reference sequence). CDR3 DNA sequence: TGTGCCTGGTCGCGCTCGAACACTGAAGCTTTCTTT. This translates into CAWSRSNTEAFF. The variable domain in full, with the rest retrieved from reference TRBV30 and TRBJ1-1, is SQTIHQWPATLVQPVGSPLSLECTVEGTSNPNLYWYRQAAGRGLQLLFYSVGIGQISSEVPQNLSASRPQDRQFILSSKKLLLSDSGFYLCAWSRSNTEAFFGQGTRLTVV.

This clone was seen a few times. This chain uses TRBV2 with TRBJ2-1; 8 nucleotides match TRBD2. V trimming: 3 bases; J trimming: 15 bases; junction bases outside the gene matches: 7. This CDR3 is built from 12 residues. Germline V CDR1 and CDR2: SNHLY, FYNNEI. The CDR3 is CASSEDSGRGFF. CDR3 DNA sequence: TGTGCCAGCAGTGAGGACAGCGGGAGAGGGTTCTTC.

The rearrangement uses TRBV24-1 and TRBJ1-1; D may be TRBD1 (5 bases). The CDR3 loop spans 14 amino acids. Trimming shortened V by 7 bases and J by 1 base, and 12 bases separated the two germline ends. Germline CDR1 reads KGHDR; CDR2 reads SFDVKD. CDR3 bases: TGTGCCACCAGAGCCAGGGCGGCGAACACTGAAGCTTTCTTT. Protein product: CATRARAANTEAFF.

V usage is TRBV9 and J usage is TRBJ2-1; 7 bases map to TRBD2. This CDR3 region has 13 residues. The germline V gene encodes CDR1 SGDLS and CDR2 YYNGEE. V gave up 5 bases and J gave up 9 bases; unmatched junction bases: 8. CDR3 amino acids: CASRGQSGGEQFF. CDR3 nucleotide sequence: TGTGCCAGCAGAGGTCAATCGGGGGGTGAGCAGTTCTTC. Using reference TRBV9 and TRBJ2-1 for the parts outside the CDR3, the full variable domain is DSGVTQTPKHLITATGQRVTLRCSPRSGDLSVYWYQQSLDQGLQFLIQYYNGEERAKGNILERFSAQQFPDLHSELNLSSLELGDSALYFCASRGQSGGEQFFGPGTRLTVL.

This chain links TRBV7-2 with TRBJ1-4; no clear D gene. CDR1 is SGHTA and CDR2 is FQGNSA in the germline V gene. The V gene lost 3 bases and the J gene lost 6 bases, with 8 bases spanning the gap. This CDR3 has 13 amino acids. The chain's CDR3 is CASSFTSYEKLFF. The CDR3 nucleotides are TGTGCCAGCAGCTTTACCAGTTATGAAAAACTGTTTTTT.

J is TRBJ2-3 and V is TRBV24-1; D is possibly TRBD2 (6 bases). The CDR3 has 12 residues. Trimming removed 9 bases from V and 2 bases from J, with 8 bases in between. The V gene's germline CDR1 is KGHDR and CDR2 SFDVKD. The CDR3 loop reads CATGGTTDTQYF. The CDR3 bases are TGTGCCACCGGGGGGACCACAGATACGCAGTATTTT.